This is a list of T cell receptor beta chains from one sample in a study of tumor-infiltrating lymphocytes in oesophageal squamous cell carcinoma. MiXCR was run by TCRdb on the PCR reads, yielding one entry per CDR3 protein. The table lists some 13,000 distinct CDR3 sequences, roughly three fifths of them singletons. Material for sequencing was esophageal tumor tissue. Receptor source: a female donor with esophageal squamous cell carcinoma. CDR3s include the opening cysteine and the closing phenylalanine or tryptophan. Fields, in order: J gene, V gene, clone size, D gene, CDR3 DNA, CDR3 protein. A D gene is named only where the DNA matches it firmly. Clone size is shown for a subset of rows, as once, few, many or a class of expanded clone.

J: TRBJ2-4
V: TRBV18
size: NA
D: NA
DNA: TGTGCCAGCTCACCACGGACTTTC
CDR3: CASSPRTF

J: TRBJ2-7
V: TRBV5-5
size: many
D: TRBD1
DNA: TGTGCCAGCAGCCCGACATCCCCAGGGGGCGCCTACGAGCAGTACTTC
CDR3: CASSPTSPGGAYEQYF

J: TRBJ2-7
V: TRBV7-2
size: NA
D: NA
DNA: TGTGCCAGCAGCGACCGCTACGAGCAGTACTTC
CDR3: CASSDRYEQYF

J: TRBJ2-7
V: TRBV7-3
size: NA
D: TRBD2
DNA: TGTGCCAGCAGCTTAGGATCTAGCGGGGGACACAATGAGCAGTACTTC
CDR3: CASSLGSSGGHNEQYF

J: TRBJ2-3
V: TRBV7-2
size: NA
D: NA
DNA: TGTGCCAGCAGCTTAGCGGGGGGCACAGATACGCAGTATTTT
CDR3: CASSLAGGTDTQYF

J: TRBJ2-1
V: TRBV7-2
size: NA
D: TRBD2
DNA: TGTGCCAGCAGCGTCGCTAGCGGGCTTAACAATGAGCAGTTCTTC
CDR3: CASSVASGLNNEQFF

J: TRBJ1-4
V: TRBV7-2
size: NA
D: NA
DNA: TGTGCCAGCAGCTTAGCGCCGGCGGGGGGTAATGAAAAACTGTTTTTT
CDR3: CASSLAPAGGNEKLFF

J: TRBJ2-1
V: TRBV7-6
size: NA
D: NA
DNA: TGTGCCAGCAGCTTTGGAGCCCAGGGCGCAGATACGCAGTGTTTT
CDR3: CASSFGAQGADTQCF

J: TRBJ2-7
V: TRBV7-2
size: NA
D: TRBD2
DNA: TGTGCCAGCAGCTTAGCCCTGAATAGCGGGGGGCGCTCCTACGAGCAGTACTTC
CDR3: CASSLALNSGGRSYEQYF

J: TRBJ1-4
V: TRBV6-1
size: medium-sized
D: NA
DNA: TGTGCCAGCAGGAATATGGGAGGCAGCGGAGAAAAACTGTTTTTT
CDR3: CASRNMGGSGEKLFF

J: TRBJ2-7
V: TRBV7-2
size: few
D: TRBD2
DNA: TGTGCCAGCAGCCCTAGGGGCCCAGGAGCGGGAGTGTCCTACGAGCAGTACTTC
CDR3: CASSPRGPGAGVSYEQYF

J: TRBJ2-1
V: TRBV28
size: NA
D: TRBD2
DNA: TGTGCCAGCACCCTCAGCGGGGGGGACAATGAGCAGTTCTTC
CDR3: CASTLSGGDNEQFF

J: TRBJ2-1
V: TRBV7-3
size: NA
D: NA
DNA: TGTGCCAGCAGCGATCGGCCATACGCCTACAATGAGCAGTTCTTC
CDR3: CASSDRPYAYNEQFF

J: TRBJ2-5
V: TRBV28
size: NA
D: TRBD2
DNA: TGTGCCAGCAGTTTAGGCGGGGGGAGTGGAGAGACCCAGTACTTC
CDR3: CASSLGGGSGETQYF

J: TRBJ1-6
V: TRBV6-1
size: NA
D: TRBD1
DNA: TGTGCCAGCAGATTCGGACAGGGAAACTATTCACCCCTCCACTTT
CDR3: CASRFGQGNYSPLHF

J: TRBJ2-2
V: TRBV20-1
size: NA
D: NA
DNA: TGCAGTGCCAGCAAGGGGGGCAGTCACACCGGGGAGCTGTTTTTT
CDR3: CSASKGGSHTGELFF

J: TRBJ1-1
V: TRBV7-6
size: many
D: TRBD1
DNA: TGTGCCAGCAGCCAGGACAGGGTGAACACTGAAGCTTTCTTT
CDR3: CASSQDRVNTEAFF

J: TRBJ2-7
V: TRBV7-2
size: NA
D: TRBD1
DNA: TGTGCCAGCAGCTTAGAACAGGGGGGTCCCTACGAGCAGTACTTC
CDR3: CASSLEQGGPYEQYF

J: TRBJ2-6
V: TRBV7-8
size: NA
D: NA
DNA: TGTGCCAGCAGCTTAGTTTGGGGATACTCCCCCTCTGGGGCCAACGTCCTGACTTTC
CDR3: CASSLVWGYSPSGANVLTF

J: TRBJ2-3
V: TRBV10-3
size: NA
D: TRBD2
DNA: TGTGCCATCAGTGAGTCAAGCGGGAGGGCCCCAGATACGCAGTATTTT
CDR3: CAISESSGRAPDTQYF

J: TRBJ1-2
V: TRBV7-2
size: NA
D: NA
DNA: TGTGCCAGCAGCTTACAGGGGCTTTCTAACTATGGCTACACCTTC
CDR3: CASSLQGLSNYGYTF

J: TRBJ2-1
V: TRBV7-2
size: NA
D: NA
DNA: TGTGCCAGCAGCACCCGACTAGGGCAGCTGACCTACAATGAGCAGTTCTTC
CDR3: CASSTRLGQLTYNEQFF

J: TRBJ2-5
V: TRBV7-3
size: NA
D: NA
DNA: TGTGCCAGCAGCTTCTCGAGGGAAGAGACCCAGTACTTC
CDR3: CASSFSREETQYF

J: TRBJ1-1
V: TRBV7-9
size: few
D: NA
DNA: TGTGCCAGCAGCTCCACAGGTGAGAACACTGAAGCTTTCTTT
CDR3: CASSSTGENTEAFF

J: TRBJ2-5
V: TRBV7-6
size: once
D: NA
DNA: TGTGCCAGCAGCTTAGGGGGAGTAGGGGAGACCCAGTACTTC
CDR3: CASSLGGVGETQYF

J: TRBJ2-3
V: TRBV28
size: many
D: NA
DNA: TGTGCCAGCACCCTTTACATAGGGGTGAGAGATACGCAGTATTTT
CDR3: CASTLYIGVRDTQYF

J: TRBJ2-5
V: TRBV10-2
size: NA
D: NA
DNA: TGTGCCAGCAGTCTGACCGAGCTAAAGCAGTACTTC
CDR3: CASSLTELKQYF

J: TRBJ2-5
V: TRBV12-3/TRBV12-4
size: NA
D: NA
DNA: TGTGCCAGCAGTCTATACAGGGGAGGCGAGACCCAGTACTTC
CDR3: CASSLYRGGETQYF

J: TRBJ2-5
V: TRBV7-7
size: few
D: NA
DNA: TGTGCTAGCAGCCCATCGGGGATACAAGAGACCCAGTACTTC
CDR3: CASSPSGIQETQYF

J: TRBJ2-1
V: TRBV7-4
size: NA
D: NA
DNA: TGTGCCAGCAGCCCTACTATACCCTCCTACAGTGAGCAGTTCTTC
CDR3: CASSPTIPSYSEQFF

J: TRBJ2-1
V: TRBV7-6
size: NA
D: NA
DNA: TGTGCCAGCAGCTTATCGGGATTGTCGGTGAATGAGCAGTTCTTC
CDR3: CASSLSGLSVNEQFF

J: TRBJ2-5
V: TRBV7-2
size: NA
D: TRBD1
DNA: TGTGCCAGCAGCTTAATATTGGTCGGGGACAGGGCACAAGAGACCCAGTACTTC
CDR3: CASSLILVGDRAQETQYF

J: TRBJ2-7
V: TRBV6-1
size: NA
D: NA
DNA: TGTGCCAGCAGTTATCACCGGAATAGTCCCTACGAGCAGTACTTC
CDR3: CASSYHRNSPYEQYF

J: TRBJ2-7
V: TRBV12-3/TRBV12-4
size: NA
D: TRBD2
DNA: TGTGCCAGCAGTTTGTCGAGGGACTACCCGGGGGAGCAGTACTTC
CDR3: CASSLSRDYPGEQYF

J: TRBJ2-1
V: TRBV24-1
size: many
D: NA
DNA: TGTGCCACCAGTGATTTAGAGGCAGTATCCAATGAGCAGTTCTTC
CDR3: CATSDLEAVSNEQFF

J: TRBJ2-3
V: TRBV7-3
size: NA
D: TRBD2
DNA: TGTGCCAGCAGCTTAAAAGCGGGAGGTACAGATACGCAGTATTTT
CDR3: CASSLKAGGTDTQYF